Listed below are T cell receptor beta chains from one sample, sequenced in a study of beta chain features in type 1 diabetes. Profiling relied on immunoSEQ multiplex PCR, and the TCRdb table lists in-frame clones only, not all of them. The sample includes over 200,000 clones, approximately 10% seen only once; the top ten take around 0.017%. The sample consisted of naive CD4+ T cells from blood. Receptor source: a man aged 25 to 45 with type 1 diabetes. Each CDR3 is given without its conserved first and last residue. Each record gives: J gene, D gene, V gene, clone size, CDR3 protein. D genes are given only for firm matches. The size field is filled for only some rows; it gives once, few, many or a size class.

>TRBJ2-3|TRBD2|TRBV4-3|few
ASSQSSGGADTQY
>TRBJ2-7|.|TRBV7-9|few
ASSIQIYEQY
>TRBJ1-6|.|TRBV2|few
ASRAEGLALH
>TRBJ1-5|TRBD1|TRBV2|few
ASSPRTGYQPQH
>TRBJ1-2|.|TRBV21-1|few
ASRAAWGYT
>TRBJ2-7|.|TRBV28|few
ASRRGIPYEQY
>TRBJ1-6|TRBD1|TRBV5-6|.
ASSFFGGRGRDSPLH
>TRBJ2-7|TRBD2|TRBV5-1|.
ASSIPRGGGHSYEQY
>TRBJ2-2|TRBD2|TRBV7-2|few
ASSRTSGSGELF
>TRBJ1-1|TRBD1|TRBV29-1|.
SAQGARGFMNTEAF
>TRBJ2-7|TRBD1|TRBV19|few
ASSIDRGRNEQY
>TRBJ1-2|.|TRBV7-9|.
ASSLTPDRRVNYGYT
>TRBJ1-2|TRBD1|TRBV29-1|few
SVEGPDRGAGYT
>TRBJ1-2|.|TRBV9|few
ASSPSDSGGYT
>TRBJ1-3|TRBD1|TRBV29-1|.
SVEAGTGGYGNTIY
>TRBJ1-2|.|TRBV30|few
AWSVSAQGLSGYT
>TRBJ1-2|.|TRBV30|.
AWRPDSLRWGYT
>TRBJ2-3|TRBD2|TRBV18|few
ASSPPLAGGSNTQY
>TRBJ2-7|TRBD2|TRBV11-2|.
ASSLRLATHEQY
>TRBJ2-1|.|TRBV6-1|few
ASSGTGANNEQF
>TRBJ2-7|.|TRBV7-2|few
ASSLQGYEQY
>TRBJ2-3|.|TRBV5-6|few
ASSLGEGHPGEPQY
>TRBJ1-1|.|TRBV4-1|few
ASSQDSGLAGRTTEAF
>TRBJ1-5|.|TRBV15|.
ATKQGIAEGNQPQH
>TRBJ1-5|.|TRBV28|.
ASSFVGVRNQPQH
>TRBJ2-4|TRBD2|TRBV15|.
ATSGPGVGGENIQY
>TRBJ1-1|.|TRBV18|few
ASSSGQNTEAF
>TRBJ2-1|TRBD1|TRBV5-6|.
ASSPTGGNEQF
>TRBJ2-3|.|TRBV5-6|few
ASSPGASLTDTQY
>TRBJ2-2|TRBD2|TRBV5-1|.
ASRTSGRSTGELF
>TRBJ1-5|.|TRBV4-3|.
ASSQDHNQPQH
>TRBJ2-5|TRBD1|TRBV11-2|few
ASSWGQGETQY
>TRBJ2-1|TRBD2|TRBV5-4|.
ASSPPGGSSYNEQF
>TRBJ2-7|.|TRBV11-2|few
ASRTDRNYEQY
>TRBJ2-3|.|TRBV6-6|few
ASSGGTDTQY
>TRBJ2-3|.|TRBV29-1|.
SVEDQAADTQY
>TRBJ1-6|.|TRBV9|.
ASSGGGPAGSPLH
>TRBJ2-5|.|TRBV7-8|few
ASSLGQFQETQY
>TRBJ2-7|.|TRBV14|few
ASSQRVGDNEQY
>TRBJ2-1|TRBD1|TRBV6-5|.
ASSQYRGEQF
>TRBJ2-2|.|TRBV9|few
ASSVQRGGHTGELF
>TRBJ1-2|.|TRBV19|.
ASSIAYSRGYT
>TRBJ2-1|.|TRBV29-1|.
SVGGGTGYNEQF
>TRBJ2-2|TRBD1|TRBV4-1|few
ASSQTRDRIRRGTGELF
>TRBJ2-7|.|TRBV11-1|.
ASSLSPTGYEQY
>TRBJ1-1|.|TRBV9|.
ASSPRGSDTEAF
>TRBJ1-4|.|TRBV4-2|.
ASSQVRGSANEKLF
>TRBJ1-6|.|TRBV30|few
AWRSGYNSPLH
>TRBJ2-3|TRBD2|TRBV7-9|.
ASRARLAGSTDTQY
>TRBJ2-3|.|TRBV5-1|.
ASSLDRADTQY
>TRBJ1-4|.|TRBV30|.
AWSVRQREKLF
>TRBJ2-1|TRBD1|TRBV6-5|few
ASSGTGFYNEQF